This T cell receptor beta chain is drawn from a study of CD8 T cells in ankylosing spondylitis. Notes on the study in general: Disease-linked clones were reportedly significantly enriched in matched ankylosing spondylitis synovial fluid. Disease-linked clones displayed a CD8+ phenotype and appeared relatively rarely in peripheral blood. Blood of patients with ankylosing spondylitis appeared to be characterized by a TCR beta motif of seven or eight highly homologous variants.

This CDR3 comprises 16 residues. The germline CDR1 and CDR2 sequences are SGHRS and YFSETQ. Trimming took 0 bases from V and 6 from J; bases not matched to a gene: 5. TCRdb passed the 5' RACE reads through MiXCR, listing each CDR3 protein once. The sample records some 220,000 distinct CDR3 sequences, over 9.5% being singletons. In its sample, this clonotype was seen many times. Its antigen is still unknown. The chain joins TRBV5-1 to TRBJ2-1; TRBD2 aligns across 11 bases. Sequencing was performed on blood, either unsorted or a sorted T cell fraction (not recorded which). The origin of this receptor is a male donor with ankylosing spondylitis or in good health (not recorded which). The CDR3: CASSLVGTSGGNEQFF. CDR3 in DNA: TGCGCCAGCAGCTTGGTCGGGACTAGCGGAGGCAATGAGCAGTTCTTC.